This TCR beta chain appears in the sequencing data of a study of beta chain features in type 1 diabetes. Study findings and constraints: The study found moderately but significantly shorter TCRB CDR3s in all four CD4+ subsets of Type 1 diabetes patients.

TCRB transcripts that were expressed got sequenced, as all of the isolated RNA had been reverse transcribed. Sequenced by immunoSEQ multiplex PCR; TCRdb stores in-frame clones only, minus some. This sample has 250,000 to 300,000 clones, with around 15% found just once. This clone has just a few counts. Its antigen is unidentified. CD45RO/CCR7/CD25/CD127/CD95/CD27 separated CD4+ naive, central memory, regulatory and stem cell-like memory cells by sorting. This CDR3 comprises 14 residues. V shed 5 bases and J shed 4 bases, with 14 bases lying between them. CDR1 MDHEN and CDR2 SYDVKM come from the germline V gene.

The source material was naive CD4+ T cells from blood. The chain combines TRBV28 with TRBJ1-1; possibly TRBD1 for D (5 bases). The sequence was collected from a man between 25 and 39 years old with type 1 diabetes. Here the CDR3 DNA reads TGTGCCAGCAGTGTCGCGGGGGTGGGCACTGAAGCTTTCTTT. The encoded protein is CASSVAGVGTEAFF.